Here is one T cell receptor (beta chain) with its context. Trimming removed 2 bases from V and 2 bases from J, with 15 bases in between. This CDR3 spans 16 amino acids. Germline V gene data show CDR1 as MGHDK and CDR2 as SYGVNS. The data belong to a study of radiotherapy plus CTLA-4 blockade in lung cancer. Sequencing was performed with immunoSEQ multiplex PCR; in TCRdb, only in-frame clones are kept and a portion is missing. The table shows tens of thousands of clones, with over 60% occurring only once. Chemo-refractory metastatic non-small-cell lung cancer patients underwent focal radiation alongside CTLA-4 blockade with ipilimumab.

The chain is built from TRBV25-1 and TRBJ2-5, with unresolved D. This TCR was sampled from a human donor with non-small cell lung cancer that progressed on radiotherapy plus ipilimumab. Specimen: peripheral blood, collected from a patient treated with radiotherapy plus ipilimumab. CDR3 in DNA: TGTGCCAGCAGTGAAATCTCGAGCCTAAATCAAGAGACCCAGTACTTC. The encoded protein is CASSEISSLNQETQYF.